Below, one T cell receptor (beta chain) is given with its context. Its antigen is not identified. The V and J ends lost 3 bases and 3 bases, in that order; junction bases with no gene match: 2. CDR3 size: 14 residues. Germline V gives CDR1 PRHDT, CDR2 FYEKMQ (reference sequence). The time point was: baseline, week 1 (first vaccination visit). As to treatment: pre-vaccination baseline after standard-of-care therapy. The data were taken from a study of a mutant IDH1 vaccine in newly diagnosed glioma. Study results and caveats: Whatever changes occurred in top peripheral T cell clonotypes seemed unrelated to pseudoprogression.

Profiled with immunoSEQ multiplex PCR; TCRdb holds only in-frame clones, not every one. The sample includes roughly 84,000 clones, over 70% of them seen just once. This clonotype was sampled from a middle-aged man with glioma. Some clones in this sample may be carry-over from other donors' samples. The chain has TRBV13 and TRBJ2-7, with 10 bases aligning to TRBD1. Sample: PBMCs, taken from a glioma patient treated with radiotherapy, temozolomide or both. This chain's CDR3 is CASSFWTGGYEQYF. In DNA, the CDR3 is TGTGCCAGCAGCTTTTGGACAGGGGGCTACGAGCAGTACTTC.